Sequencing of this T cell receptor beta chain was carried out in a study of T cell repertoires in cytomegalovirus infection. The study, taken as a whole, reports: In two of eight donors, the top clonotype was HLA-C-restricted CMV-specific.

One entry per CDR3 protein results from TCRdb running MiXCR on the reads. The sample consists of roughly 300,000 distinct CDR3 sequences, approximately 9.5% of them appearing once. The CDR3 consists of 17 residues. The V gene lost 3 bases and the J gene lost 3 bases, with 18 bases spanning the gap. CDR1 and CDR2 from the germline V gene are ENHRY and SYGVKD. This clonotype occurred a few times. The target antigen is unknown. The receptor comes from a human donor in good health (CMV status not recorded). Some clones in this sample may be carry-over from other donors' samples. V gene TRBV10-3 combines with J gene TRBJ2-1; the D gene could be TRBD1 or TRBD2 (5 bases each). Sample: PBMCs. The CDR3 loop reads CAISEIRGVDDYNEQFF. DNA of the CDR3: TGTGCCATCAGTGAAATAAGAGGGGTAGATGACTACAATGAGCAGTTCTTC.